This T cell receptor (beta chain) was sequenced for a study of regulatory T cells in long-lasting Graves disease. Time point specified: newly diagnosed GD, antithyroid drugs for less than 3 months. The authors made the TCR library using RNA they extracted from PBMCs. For TCR beta, libraries came from iRepertoire HTBI primers and Arm-PCR of CDR3 regions. TCRdb fed the multiplex PCR reads into MiXCR, producing one record per CDR3 protein. The repertoire holds about 450,000 distinct CDR3 sequences, with around 15% as singletons. Trimming removed 2 bases from V and 8 bases from J, with 10 bases in between. The germline V gene has CDR1 SGHNT and CDR2 YYREEE (reference sequence). The CDR3 runs to 12 residues. The data also belong to a second study, concerning T cells in Graves' hyperthyroidism and ophthalmopathy. From that study: The model identified upcoming ophthalmopathy a median around 7.1 months ahead of onset.

The clonotype originates from a woman in her forties or fifties with Graves disease. This chain connects TRBV5-4 to TRBJ1-2, with unresolved D. Sequences were derived from peripheral blood mononuclear cells (PBMCs), sampled at new diagnosis, from a patient treated with antithyroid drugs. CDR3 DNA sequence: TGTGCCAGCAGCTTAAGGGAATCGGGCTACACCTTC. As protein: CASSLRESGYTF.